The next 10 T cell receptor beta chains were all read from a single sample in a study of T cells expressing NK-cell markers. TCRdb reprocessed the 5' RACE reads, keeping one entry per CDR3 protein, no DNA. Reported are hundreds of thousands of distinct CDR3 sequences; the ten largest clones contain 3% to 4.5%. Sequencing was carried out using blood T cells: a sorted CD56 or NKG2C T cell subset, CD4+ or CD8+ T cells, or bulk PBMC T cells (not recorded which). The receptors were sampled from a man aged 18 to 29 in good health.

V usage is TRBV5-1 and J usage is TRBJ2-1; TCRdb proposes TRBD1, but this gene call is untestable without DNA. The germline V gene encodes CDR1 SGHRS and CDR2 YFSETQ. CDR3 length equals 15 residues. CDR3 in amino acids: CASSSLAGASKEQFF.

The chain links TRBV27 to TRBJ2-2; the D call from TCRdb, TRBD2, cannot be confirmed without DNA. The CDR3 contains 15 residues. Germline CDR1 and CDR2: MNHEY and SMNVEV (reference sequence). CDR3 residues: CASSPGVVGTGELFF.

This chain uses TRBV29-1 with TRBJ2-4. From germline, CDR1 is SQVTM and CDR2 ANQGSEA. This CDR3 spans 15 amino acids. The CDR3 is CSVEKRRGSRNIQYF.

This rearrangement joins TRBV27 to TRBJ2-3; the D call of TRBD2 rests on TCRdb alone, since no DNA is present to check it. Germline CDR1 and CDR2: MNHEY and SMNVEV (reference sequence). The CDR3 has 15 amino acids. This chain's CDR3 is CASSLGFERSVTQYF.

The chain's CDR3 is CATSDYSSGGNEQFF. This chain uses TRBV24-1 with TRBJ2-1; without DNA, the TCRdb call of TRBD2 cannot be checked. The CDR3 contains 15 residues. In germline, CDR1 is KGHDR, CDR2 SFDVKD.

The genes are TRBV5-5 and TRBJ2-3; with no DNA, the TCRdb D assignment of TRBD1 cannot be verified. Germline assignment: CDR1 SGHKS and CDR2 YYEKEE (reference sequence). CDR3 size: 15 residues. CDR3 loop: CASSALQGRTDTQYF.

CDR3 in amino acids: CASSPRGETEAFF. This chain connects TRBV7-9 to TRBJ1-1. The CDR3 is made up of 13 amino acids. Per the germline V gene, CDR1 is SEHNR and CDR2 is FQNEAQ (reference sequence). Full variable domain (missing parts from reference TRBV7-9 and TRBJ1-1): DTGVSQNPRHKITKRGQNVTFRCDPISEHNRLYWYRQTLGQGPEFLTYFQNEAQLEKSRLLSDRFSAERPKGSFSTLEIQRTEQGDSAMYLCASSPRGETEAFFGQGTRLTVV.

The J gene is TRBJ2-1, the V gene TRBV12-3 or TRBV12-4; the D call from TCRdb, TRBD1, cannot be confirmed without DNA. The CDR3 contains 14 residues. CDR3: CASLRTGYYNEQFF.

J is TRBJ2-2 and V is TRBV20-1; the D call of TRBD2 rests on TCRdb alone, since no DNA is present to check it. Germline CDR1 reads DFQATT; CDR2 reads SNEGSKA (reference sequence). The CDR3 contains 14 residues. The CDR3 spells CSASSTLVTGELFF.

The chain carries TRBV27 and TRBJ2-2; TCRdb selects TRBD1, and the lack of DNA leaves this call unchecked. From germline, CDR1 is MNHEY and CDR2 SMNVEV (reference sequence). CDR3 length: 14 amino acids. The CDR3 protein is CASSIGTHTGELFF.